This T cell receptor (beta chain) emerged from a study of blood T cell repertoires in COVID-19. About the study: Sample material is recorded as cDNA or gDNA derived from T cells, B-cell-depleted T cells, or PBMCs.

Per the germline V gene, CDR1 is SQVTM and CDR2 is ANQGSEA. The CDR3 has 12 amino acids. V dropped 7 bases and J dropped 2; count of bases not matched to a gene: 4. This clone was detected once. Assay: immunoSEQ multiplex PCR; the TCRdb copy retains only in-frame clones and omits some. Of some 58,000 clones listed, about 81% are singletons. Source material: peripheral blood. J is TRBJ1-2 and V is TRBV29-1, with 7 bases identical to TRBD1. This TCR was recovered from a man aged 55 to 70 with COVID-19, enrolled during active disease. CDR3 region: CSAQDRNYGYTF. The DNA of the CDR3 is TGCAGCGCTCAGGACAGGAACTATGGCTACACCTTC.